The present TCR beta chain was sequenced within a study of regulatory T cells in long-lasting Graves disease. Both iRepertoire HTBI primers and Arm-PCR of CDR3 regions were used to build the TCR beta libraries. Each CDR3 protein gets one entry after TCRdb re-called the multiplex PCR reads with MiXCR. The sample lists a few hundred thousand distinct CDR3 sequences; 12% were seen once. General study results and limits: Examination was confined to peripheral blood, excluding thyroid tissue.

Regarding time point: newly diagnosed GD, antithyroid drugs for less than 3 months. With RNA extracted from PBMCs as input, the TCR library was made. A volume of approximately 10 milliliters of peripheral blood was collected in EDTA tubes. This clonotype was counted many times. What it binds is not known. V shed 6 bases and J shed 2 bases, with 20 bases lying between them. CDR3 length: 17 amino acids. Another study also made use of these data, one on T cells in Graves' hyperthyroidism and ophthalmopathy. This second study says: With the HTBI primer set, the TCR CDR3 went through a first round of RT-PCR. In the blood, most expanded thyroid clonotypes above 0.001 appeared as well.

V gene TRBV12-3 or TRBV12-4 combines with J gene TRBJ1-3; D is undetermined. This TCR was recovered from a woman aged 18-29 years with Graves disease. This specimen consisted of peripheral blood mononuclear cells (PBMCs), obtained at new diagnosis, from a patient treated with antithyroid drugs. The CDR3, as DNA: TGTGCCAGCAGCCATCGCAAAGTACTACGGACTGGAAACACCATATATTTT. Protein product: CASSHRKVLRTGNTIYF.